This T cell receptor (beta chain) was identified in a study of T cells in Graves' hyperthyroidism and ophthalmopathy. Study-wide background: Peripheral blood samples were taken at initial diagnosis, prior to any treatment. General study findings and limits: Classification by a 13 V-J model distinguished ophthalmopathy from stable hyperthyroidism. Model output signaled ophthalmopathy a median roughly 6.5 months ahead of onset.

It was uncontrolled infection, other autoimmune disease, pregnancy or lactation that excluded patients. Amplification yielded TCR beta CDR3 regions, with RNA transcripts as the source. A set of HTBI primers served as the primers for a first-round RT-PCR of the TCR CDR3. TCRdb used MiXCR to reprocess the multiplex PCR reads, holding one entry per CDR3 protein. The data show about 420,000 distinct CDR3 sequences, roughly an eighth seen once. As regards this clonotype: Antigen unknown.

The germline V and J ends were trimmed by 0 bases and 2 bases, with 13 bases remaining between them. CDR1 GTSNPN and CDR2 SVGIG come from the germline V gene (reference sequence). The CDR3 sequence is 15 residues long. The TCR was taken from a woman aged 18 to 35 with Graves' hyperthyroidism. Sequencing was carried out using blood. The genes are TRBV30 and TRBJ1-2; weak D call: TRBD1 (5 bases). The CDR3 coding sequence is TGTGCCTGGAGTGTGACGGGGGTAGGAAACTATGGCTACACCTTC. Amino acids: CAWSVTGVGNYGYTF.